This T cell receptor beta chain was captured in a study of blood T cell repertoires in COVID-19. Trimming took off 4 bases at V and 7 bases at J, with 16 bases between the two ends. The CDR3 loop spans 15 amino acids. Germline-derived CDR1 and CDR2 are SGHTA and FQGTGA. The table came from immunoSEQ multiplex PCR; TCRdb's copy has only in-frame clones and leaves some out. The repertoire consists of 300,000 to 400,000 clones, with around 86% occurring once and the leading ten covering nearly 6.5%. Input material: peripheral blood. V is TRBV7-3 and J is TRBJ1-4; the D is unclear. This receptor was obtained from a woman between 50 and 59 years old with COVID-19, enrolled during active disease. CDR3 nucleotides: TGTGCCAGCAGCTCGATAGGGAGTCGCTTTGAAAAACTGTTTTTT. Its protein is CASSSIGSRFEKLFF.